This T cell receptor (beta chain) was observed in a study of T cells after yellow fever vaccination. Study results and limitations: Although the secondary response was weaker, it peaked faster, at day 5 versus 15.

The V and J ends lost 3 bases and 3 bases, in that order; junction bases with no gene match: 11. Germline CDR1 MDHEN, CDR2 SYDVKM. The CDR3 loop spans 17 amino acids. This clonotype was observed many times. Its target is unknown. A single record per CDR3 protein comes from TCRdb applying MiXCR to the 5' RACE reads. The data contain 450,000 to 600,000 distinct CDR3 sequences, approximately 13% of them seen just once; the ten biggest clones take up about 14%. Source: PBMCs, taken on the day of the yellow fever booster vaccination. The TCR was taken from a man aged 30 to 45 who received the YFV17D yellow fever vaccine. The chain links TRBV28 to TRBJ2-7; 10 bases line up with TRBD2. CDR3 amino acids: CASSFNPGTSEYYEQYF. In DNA, the CDR3 is TGTGCCAGCAGTTTCAATCCCGGGACTAGCGAGTACTACGAGCAGTACTTC.